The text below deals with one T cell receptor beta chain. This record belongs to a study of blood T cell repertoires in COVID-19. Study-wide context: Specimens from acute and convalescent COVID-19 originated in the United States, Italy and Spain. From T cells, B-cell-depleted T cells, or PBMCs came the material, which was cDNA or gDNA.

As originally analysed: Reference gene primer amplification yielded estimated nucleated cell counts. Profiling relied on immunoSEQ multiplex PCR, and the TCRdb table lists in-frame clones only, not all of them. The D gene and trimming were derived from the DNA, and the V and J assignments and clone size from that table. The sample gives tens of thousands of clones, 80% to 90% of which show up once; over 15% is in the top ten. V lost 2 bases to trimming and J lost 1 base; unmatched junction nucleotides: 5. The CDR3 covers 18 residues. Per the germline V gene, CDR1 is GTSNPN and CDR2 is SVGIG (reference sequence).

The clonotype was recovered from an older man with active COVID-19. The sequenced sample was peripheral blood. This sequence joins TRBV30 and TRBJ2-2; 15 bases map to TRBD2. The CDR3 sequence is CAWSSGTSGGLNTGELFF. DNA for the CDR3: TGTGCCTGGAGTTCCGGGACTAGCGGGGGGCTGAACACCGGGGAGCTGTTTTTT.